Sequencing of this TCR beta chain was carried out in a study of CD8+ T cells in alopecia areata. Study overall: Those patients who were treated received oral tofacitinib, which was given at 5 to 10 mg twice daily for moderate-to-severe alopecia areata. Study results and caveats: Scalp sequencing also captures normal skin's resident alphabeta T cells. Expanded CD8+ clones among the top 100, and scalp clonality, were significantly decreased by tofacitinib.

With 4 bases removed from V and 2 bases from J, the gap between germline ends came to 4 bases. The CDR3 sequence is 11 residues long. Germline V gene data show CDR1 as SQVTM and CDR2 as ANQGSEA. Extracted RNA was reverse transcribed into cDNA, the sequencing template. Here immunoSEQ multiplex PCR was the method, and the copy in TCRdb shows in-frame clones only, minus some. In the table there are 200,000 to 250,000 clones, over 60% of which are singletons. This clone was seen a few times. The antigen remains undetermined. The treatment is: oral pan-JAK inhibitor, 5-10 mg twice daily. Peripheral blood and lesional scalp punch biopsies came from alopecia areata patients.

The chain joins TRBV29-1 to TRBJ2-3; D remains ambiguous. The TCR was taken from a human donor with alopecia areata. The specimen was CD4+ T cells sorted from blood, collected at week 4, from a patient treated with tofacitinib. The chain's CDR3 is CSVGHTDTQYF. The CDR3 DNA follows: TGCAGCGTTGGACACACAGATACGCAGTATTTT.